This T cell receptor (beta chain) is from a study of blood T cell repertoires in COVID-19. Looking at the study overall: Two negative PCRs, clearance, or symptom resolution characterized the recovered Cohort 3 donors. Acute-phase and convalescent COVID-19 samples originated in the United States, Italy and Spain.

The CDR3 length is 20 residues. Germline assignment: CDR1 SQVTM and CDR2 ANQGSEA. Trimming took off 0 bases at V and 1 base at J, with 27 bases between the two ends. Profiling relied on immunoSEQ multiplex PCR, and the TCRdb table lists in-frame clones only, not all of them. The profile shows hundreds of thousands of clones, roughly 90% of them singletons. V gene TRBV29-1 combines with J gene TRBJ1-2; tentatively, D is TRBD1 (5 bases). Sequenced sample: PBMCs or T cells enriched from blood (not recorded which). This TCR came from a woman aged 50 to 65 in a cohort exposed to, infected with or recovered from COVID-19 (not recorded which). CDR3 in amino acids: CSVEDGGAATKHGINYGYTF. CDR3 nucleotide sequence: TGCAGCGTTGAAGATGGCGGGGCGGCAACAAAACACGGTATTAACTATGGCTACACCTTC.